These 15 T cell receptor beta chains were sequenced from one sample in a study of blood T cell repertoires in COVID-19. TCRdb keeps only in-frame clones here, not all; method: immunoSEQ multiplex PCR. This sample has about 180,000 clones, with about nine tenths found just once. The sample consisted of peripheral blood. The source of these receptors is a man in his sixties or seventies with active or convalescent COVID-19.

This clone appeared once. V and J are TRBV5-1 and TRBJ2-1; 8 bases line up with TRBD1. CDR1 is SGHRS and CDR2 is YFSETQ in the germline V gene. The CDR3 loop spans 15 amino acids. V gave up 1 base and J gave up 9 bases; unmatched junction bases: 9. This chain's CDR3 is CASSLRQGARGEQFF. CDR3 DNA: TGCGCCAGCAGCTTGCGGCAGGGGGCAAGGGGTGAGCAGTTCTTC.

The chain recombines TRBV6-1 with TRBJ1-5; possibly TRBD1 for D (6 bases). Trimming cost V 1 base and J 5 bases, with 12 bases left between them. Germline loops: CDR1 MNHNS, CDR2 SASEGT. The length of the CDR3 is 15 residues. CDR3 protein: CASSEVGGAHQPQHF. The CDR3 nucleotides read TGTGCCAGCAGTGAAGTTGGGGGGGCACATCAGCCCCAGCATTTT.

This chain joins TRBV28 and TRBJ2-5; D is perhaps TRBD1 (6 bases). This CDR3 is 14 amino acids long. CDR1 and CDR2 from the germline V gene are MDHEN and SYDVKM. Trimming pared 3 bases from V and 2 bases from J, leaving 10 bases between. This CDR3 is CASSFPDSQETQYF. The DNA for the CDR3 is TGTGCCAGCAGTTTCCCGGACAGTCAAGAGACCCAGTACTTC. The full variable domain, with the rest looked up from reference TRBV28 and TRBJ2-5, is DVKVTQSSRYLVKRTGEKVFLECVQDMDHENMFWYRQDPGLGLRLIYFSYDVKMKEKGDIPEGYSVSREKKERFSLILESASTNQTSMYLCASSFPDSQETQYFGPGTRLLVL.

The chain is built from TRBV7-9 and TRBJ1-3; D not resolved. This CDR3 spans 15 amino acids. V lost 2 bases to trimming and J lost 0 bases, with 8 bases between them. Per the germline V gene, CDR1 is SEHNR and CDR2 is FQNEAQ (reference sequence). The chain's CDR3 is CASSLLEGSGNTIYF. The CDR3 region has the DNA TGTGCCAGCAGCTTACTCGAGGGCTCTGGAAACACCATATATTTT.

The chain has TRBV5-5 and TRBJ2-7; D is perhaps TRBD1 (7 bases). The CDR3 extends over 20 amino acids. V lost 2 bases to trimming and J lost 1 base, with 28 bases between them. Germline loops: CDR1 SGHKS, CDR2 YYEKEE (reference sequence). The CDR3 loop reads CASSFDRAPKRRDRSYEQYF. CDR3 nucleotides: TGTGCCAGCAGCTTCGACAGGGCTCCCAAGCGGAGGGATAGGTCCTACGAGCAGTACTTC. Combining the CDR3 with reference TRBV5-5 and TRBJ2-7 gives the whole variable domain DAGVTQSPTHLIKTRGQQVTLRCSPISGHKSVSWYQQVLGQGPQFIFQYYEKEERGRGNFPDRFSARQFPNYSSELNVNALLLGDSALYLCASSFDRAPKRRDRSYEQYFGPGTRLTVT.

The CDR3 here is CASSLMTGGSYNEQFF. The CDR3 bases are TGTGCCAGCAGCTTAATGACAGGGGGCTCGTACAATGAGCAGTTCTTC. The chain couples TRBV7-3 to TRBJ2-1; 10 nucleotides agree with TRBD1. After removal of 1 base from V and 4 bases from J, the junction contained 4 bases not matched to a gene. Germline-derived CDR1 and CDR2 are SGHTA and FQGTGA. This CDR3 has 16 amino acids.

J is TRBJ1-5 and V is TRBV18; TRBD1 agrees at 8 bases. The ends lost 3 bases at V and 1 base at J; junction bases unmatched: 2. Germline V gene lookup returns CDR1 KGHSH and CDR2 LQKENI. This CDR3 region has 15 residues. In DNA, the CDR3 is TGTGCCAGCTCACCGGACAGGGTAAGCAATCAGCCCCAGCATTTT. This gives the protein CASSPDRVSNQPQHF.

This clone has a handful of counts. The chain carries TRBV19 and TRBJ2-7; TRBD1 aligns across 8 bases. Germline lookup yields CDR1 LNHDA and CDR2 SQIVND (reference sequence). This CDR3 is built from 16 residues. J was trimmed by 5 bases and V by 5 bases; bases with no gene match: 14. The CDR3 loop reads CASSFHGTGQENEQYF. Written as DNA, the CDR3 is TGTGCCAGTAGTTTCCACGGGACAGGACAAGAGAACGAGCAGTACTTC.

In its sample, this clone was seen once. This chain's CDR3 is CASSPGTGSLVQHF. CDR3 DNA sequence: TGTGCCAGCAGCCCGGGGACAGGGTCCCTGGTCCAGCATTTT. The chain uses TRBV5-5 and TRBJ1-5; 9 nucleotides match TRBD1. With V trimmed by 4 bases and J by 12 bases, 11 bases remained unmatched. Germline values: CDR1 SGHKS, CDR2 YYEKEE (reference sequence). This CDR3 is built from 14 residues. The full variable domain, its missing parts supplied by reference TRBV5-5 and TRBJ1-5, is DAGVTQSPTHLIKTRGQQVTLRCSPISGHKSVSWYQQVLGQGPQFIFQYYEKEERGRGNFPDRFSARQFPNYSSELNVNALLLGDSALYLCASSPGTGSLVQHFGDGTRLSIL.

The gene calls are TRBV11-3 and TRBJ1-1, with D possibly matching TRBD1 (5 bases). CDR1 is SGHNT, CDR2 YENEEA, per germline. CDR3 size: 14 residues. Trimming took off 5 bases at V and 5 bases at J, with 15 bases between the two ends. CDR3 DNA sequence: TGTGCCAGCAGCGGCGGTGACAGTAGGACTGAAGCTTTCTTT. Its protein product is CASSGGDSRTEAFF.

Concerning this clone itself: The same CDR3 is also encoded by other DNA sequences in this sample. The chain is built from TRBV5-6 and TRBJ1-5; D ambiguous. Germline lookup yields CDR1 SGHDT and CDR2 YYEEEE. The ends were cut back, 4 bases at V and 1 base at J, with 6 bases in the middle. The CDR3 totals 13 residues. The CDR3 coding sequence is TGTGCCAGCAGCCTCAGAAGCAATCAGCCCCAGCATTTT. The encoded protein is CASSLRSNQPQHF. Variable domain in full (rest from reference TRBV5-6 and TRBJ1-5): DAGVTQSPTHLIKTRGQQVTLRCSPKSGHDTVSWYQQALGQGPQFIFQYYEEEERQRGNFPDRFSGHQFPNYSSELNVNALLLGDSALYLCASSLRSNQPQHFGDGTRLSIL.

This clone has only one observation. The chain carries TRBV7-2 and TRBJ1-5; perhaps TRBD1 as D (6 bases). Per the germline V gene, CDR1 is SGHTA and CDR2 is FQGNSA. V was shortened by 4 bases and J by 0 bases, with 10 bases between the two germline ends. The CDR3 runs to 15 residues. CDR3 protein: CASSSDSGSNQPQHF. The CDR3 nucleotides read TGTGCCAGCAGCTCGGACAGTGGTAGCAATCAGCCCCAGCATTTT.

The CDR3 spells CASSPRQEEGKLFF. The CDR3 bases are TGTGCCAGCTCACCTAGGCAGGAAGAGGGAAAACTGTTTTTT. This chain links TRBV18 with TRBJ1-4; no definite D call. The V end lost 3 bases, the J end lost 10 bases, and 15 bases lay between the germline ends. The CDR3 runs 14 residues. CDR1 and CDR2 from the germline V gene are KGHSH and LQKENI.

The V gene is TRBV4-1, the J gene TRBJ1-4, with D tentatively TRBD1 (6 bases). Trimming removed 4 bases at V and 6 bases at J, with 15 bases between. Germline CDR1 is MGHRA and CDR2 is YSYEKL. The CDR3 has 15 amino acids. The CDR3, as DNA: TGCGCCAGCAGCCTACAGAGGGGGTTGGATGAAAAACTGTTTTTT. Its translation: CASSLQRGLDEKLFF.

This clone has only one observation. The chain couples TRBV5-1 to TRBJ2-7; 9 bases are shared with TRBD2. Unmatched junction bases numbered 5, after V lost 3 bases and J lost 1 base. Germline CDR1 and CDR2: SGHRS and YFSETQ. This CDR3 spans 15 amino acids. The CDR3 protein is CASSYGLAPSYEQYF. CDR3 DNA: TGCGCCAGCAGCTATGGACTAGCGCCTTCCTACGAGCAGTACTTC.